This T cell receptor (beta chain) was found in a study of blood T cell repertoires in COVID-19. Study as a whole: The United States, Italy and Spain provided the acute and convalescent COVID-19 samples. T cells, B-cell-depleted T cells, or PBMCs provided the cDNA or gDNA that served as material.

The V gene's germline CDR1 is GTSNPN and CDR2 SVGIG (reference sequence). The CDR3 length is 13 residues. V was shortened by 0 bases and J by 1 base, with 6 bases between the two germline ends. This table comes from immunoSEQ multiplex PCR, and its TCRdb copy is limited to in-frame clones, with some not included. Of tens of thousands of clones listed, 87% are singletons. The TCR was taken from a male donor with acute or convalescent COVID-19. V is TRBV30 and J is TRBJ1-1; D not resolved. Sequences were obtained from peripheral blood. The CDR3 DNA follows: TGTGCCTGGAGTGTACAACAGAACACTGAAGCTTTCTTT. Its protein is CAWSVQQNTEAFF.